Following are 27 T cell receptor beta chains from one sample sequenced in a study of T cells in Graves' hyperthyroidism and ophthalmopathy. The investigators amplified TCR beta CDR3 regions from RNA transcripts. RT-PCR in the first round (using the HTBI primer set) targeted the TCR CDR3. In TCRdb, the multiplex PCR reads were re-called with MiXCR into one record per CDR3 protein. The data contain about 160,000 distinct CDR3 sequences, roughly 10% of them seen just once; the ten biggest clones take up approximately 20%. The sequenced sample was blood. The origin of the receptors is a woman between 18 and 30 years old with Graves' hyperthyroidism that later progressed to Graves' ophthalmopathy.

This clonotype has just a few counts. V and J are TRBV6-9 and TRBJ1-5; D is unresolved. Germline V gene sequence: CDR1 MNHGY, CDR2 SVAAGI. The V and J ends lost 4 bases and 11 bases respectively, with 18 bases between them. The length of the CDR3 is 14 residues. CDR3 sequence: CASSSWAASMAQHF. The CDR3 nucleotides read TGTGCCAGCAGTTCGTGGGCAGCTAGTATGGCCCAGCATTTT.

There are many counts of this clonotype. The rearrangement links TRBV2 to TRBJ2-1; D assignment may be TRBD1 or TRBD2 (5 bases each). Trimming pared 2 bases from V and 2 bases from J, leaving 13 bases between. Per germline, CDR1 SNHLY and CDR2 FYNNEI. CDR3 length equals 16 residues. CDR3 bases: TGTGCCAGCAGTGAACCGGGACCCAAAACCTACAATGAGCAGTTCTTC. Amino acids: CASSEPGPKTYNEQFF. The full variable domain, completed using reference TRBV2 and TRBJ2-1, is EPEVTQTPSHQVTQMGQEVILRCVPISNHLYFYWYRQILGQKVEFLVSFYNNEISEKSEIFDDQFSVERPDGSNFTLKIRSTKLEDSAMYFCASSEPGPKTYNEQFFGPGTRLTVL.

This clonotype came up a few times. This may stem from a read error, because a much larger clone lies one nucleotide away. The chain recombines TRBV11-2 with TRBJ2-3; the D gene is possibly TRBD1 (6 bases). The CDR3 contains 16 residues. CDR1 and CDR2 from the germline V gene are SGHAT and FQNNGV. CDR3 in DNA: TGTGCCAGCAGCCGTGATACAGGGTTTGGTACAGATACGCAGTGTTTT. This codes for CASSRDTGFGTDTQCF.

This clonotype came up a few times. The rearrangement joins TRBV20-1 to TRBJ2-1; 7 bases align to TRBD1. The J segment lost 7 bases and the V segment lost 3 bases, leaving 6 bases of the junction unmatched. In germline, CDR1 is DFQATT, CDR2 SNEGSKA (reference sequence). The CDR3 loop spans 13 amino acids. CDR3: CSARRQGFNEQFF. CDR3 coding DNA: TGCAGTGCTAGGCGACAGGGTTTTAATGAGCAGTTCTTC.

This clonotype was recorded many times. The chain combines TRBV3-1 with TRBJ1-1; tentative D call: TRBD1 (5 bases). Germline CDR1 is LGHDT and CDR2 is YNNKEL (reference sequence). V lost 1 base, J lost 7 bases, and 10 bases lay in between. The CDR3 contains 13 residues. CDR3 nucleotide sequence: TGTGCCAGCAGCCAAGTGGGGGTCGGTGAAGCTTTCTTT. Residues: CASSQVGVGEAFF.

This clonotype has at least ten counts. The V and J genes are TRBV7-2 and TRBJ1-4; D is perhaps TRBD1 (6 bases). The CDR3 is made up of 15 amino acids. The V end lost 1 base, the J end lost 8 bases, and 14 bases lay between the germline ends. Germline V gene lookup returns CDR1 SGHTA and CDR2 FQGNSA. The CDR3 nucleotides read TGTGCCAGCAGCTTAGGGGGGGCCGAGGGAGAAAAACTGTTTTTT. Translation: CASSLGGAEGEKLFF. Based on the CDR3 plus reference TRBV7-2 and TRBJ1-4, the full variable domain is GAGVSQSPSNKVTEKGKDVELRCDPISGHTALYWYRQSLGQGLEFLIYFQGNSAPDKSGLPSDRFSAERTGGSVSTLTIQRTQQEDSAVYLCASSLGGAEGEKLFFGSGTQLSVL.

This clonotype was observed many times. The rearrangement uses TRBV7-6 and TRBJ2-7; TRBD2 is a possible D gene (7 bases). Looked up from germline, CDR1 is SGHVS and CDR2 is FNYEAQ. The ends were cut back, 1 base at V and 3 bases at J, with 13 bases in the middle. The CDR3 is made up of 15 amino acids. The CDR3 DNA sequence: TGTGCCAGCAGCTTAGTTGCGGGGGCAAGCTACGAGCAGTACTTC. It encodes CASSLVAGASYEQYF. Filled out from reference TRBV7-6 and TRBJ2-7, the complete variable domain reads GAGVSQSPRYKVTKRGQDVALRCDPISGHVSLYWYRQALGQGPEFLTYFNYEAQQDKSGLPNDRFSAERPEGSISTLTIQRTEQRDSAMYRCASSLVAGASYEQYFGPGTRLTVT.

In its sample, this clonotype was seen many times. V is TRBV20-1 and J is TRBJ2-7; TRBD1 matches at 7 bases. The CDR3 is 16 amino acids. V was clipped by 6 bases and J by 3 bases; unmatched bases: 17. Germline V gene sequence: CDR1 DFQATT, CDR2 SNEGSKA (reference sequence). CDR3 nucleotide sequence: TGCAGTGCCCTAACAGATAAGACAGGGATCAACTACGAGCAGTACTTC. It yields the protein CSALTDKTGINYEQYF.

This clonotype was detected ten times or more. The chain is built from TRBV27 and TRBJ1-1; 11 bases line up with TRBD1. The CDR3 consists of 16 residues. V shed 3 bases and J 5 bases; nucleotides not matched to a gene: 8. CDR1 and CDR2 (germline): MNHEY, SMNVEV (reference sequence). The CDR3 loop reads CASSFRTGGSGTEAFF. CDR3 DNA sequence: TGTGCCAGCAGTTTTCGGACAGGGGGCTCGGGGACTGAAGCTTTCTTT.

The sample holds many counts of this clonotype. The chain links TRBV29-1 to TRBJ2-1; D possibly corresponds to TRBD1 (5 bases). The CDR3 covers 16 residues. V lost 0 bases and J 0 bases, leaving 12 bases between the germline ends. The germline V gene has CDR1 SQVTM and CDR2 ANQGSEA. CDR3 nucleotides: TGCAGCGTTGAAGATCCTCGACAGAGCTCCTACAATGAGCAGTTCTTC. Translated: CSVEDPRQSSYNEQFF.

This clonotype was counted many times. This chain connects TRBV12-3 or TRBV12-4 to TRBJ1-1; a weak D match, TRBD1 (5 bases). Trimming cost V 0 bases and J 0 bases, with 8 bases left between them. CDR3 length equals 15 residues. CDR3: CASSLAGRVNTEAFF. The CDR3 coding sequence is TGTGCCAGCAGTTTAGCGGGCAGGGTGAACACTGAAGCTTTCTTT.

The gene calls are TRBV11-2 and TRBJ2-3; D not certain. The CDR3 runs to 15 residues. Trimming removed 1 base at V and 0 bases at J, with 8 bases between. CDR1 SGHAT and CDR2 FQNNGV come from the germline V gene. CDR3 nucleotide sequence: TGTGCCAGCAGCTTAGGGTGGTCGAGCACAGATACGCAGTATTTT. This translates into CASSLGWSSTDTQYF. Full variable domain (remainder filled in from reference TRBV11-2 and TRBJ2-3): EAGVAQSPRYKIIEKRQSVAFWCNPISGHATLYWYQQILGQGPKLLIQFQNNGVVDDSQLPKDRFSAERLKGVDSTLKIQPAKLEDSAVYLCASSLGWSSTDTQYFGPGTRLTVL.

Only one count was recorded for this clonotype. The germline gene is not matched at one end of the junction; a read error may be the cause. The chain joins TRBV14 to TRBJ1-2; possible D gene TRBD1, 5 bases. The CDR3 length is 15 residues. Germline assignment: CDR1 SGHDN and CDR2 FVKESK. The CDR3 DNA reads as TGTGCCAACAGCCAAATAGGGGACTTTTCATATGGCTACACCTTC. It encodes CANSQIGDFSYGYTF.

This clonotype was counted at least ten times. The chain uses TRBV6-1 and TRBJ2-1; D perhaps matches TRBD1 (6 bases). CDR1 and CDR2 (germline): MNHNS, SASEGT. This CDR3 has 14 amino acids. V was shortened by 6 bases and J by 9 bases, with 18 bases between the two germline ends. CDR3 protein: CASSEQGSIVEQFF. DNA for the CDR3: TGTGCCAGCAGCGAACAGGGTTCAATTGTTGAGCAGTTCTTC.

The rearrangement uses TRBV9 and TRBJ2-2, with TRBD1 matching 8 bases. The length of the CDR3 is 15 residues. The V and J ends lost 3 bases and 6 bases, in that order; junction bases with no gene match: 7. Looked up from germline, CDR1 is SGDLS and CDR2 is YYNGEE. CDR3 amino acids: CASSAMIQGAGELFF. The CDR3, as DNA: TGTGCCAGCAGCGCGATGATACAGGGGGCCGGGGAGCTGTTTTTT. The complete variable domain, with remaining parts taken from reference TRBV9 and TRBJ2-2, reads DSGVTQTPKHLITATGQRVTLRCSPRSGDLSVYWYQQSLDQGLQFLIQYYNGEERAKGNILERFSAQQFPDLHSELNLSSLELGDSALYFCASSAMIQGAGELFFGEGSRLTVL.

Many counts were recorded for this clonotype. The rearrangement links TRBV2 to TRBJ2-3; 8 positions match TRBD2. Germline CDR1 SNHLY, CDR2 FYNNEI. This CDR3 has 17 residues. J lost 1 base, V lost 6 bases, and 12 bases had no gene match. CDR3 sequence: CASRGGRAGARTDTQYF. CDR3 DNA sequence: TGTGCCAGCAGGGGGGGTCGAGCGGGGGCCCGCACAGATACGCAGTATTTT.

In this sample, this clonotype turned up many times. This chain joins TRBV11-3 and TRBJ2-1, with 11 positions matching TRBD2. Germline values: CDR1 SGHNT, CDR2 YENEEA. This CDR3 region has 17 residues. The junction had 8 bases not matched to a gene; V was cut back by 5 bases and J by 2 bases. CDR3 in amino acids: CASSPPLAGGTYNEQFF. The CDR3 DNA follows: TGTGCCAGCAGCCCGCCGCTAGCGGGGGGTACCTACAATGAGCAGTTCTTC.

The sample holds many counts of this clonotype. The DNA for the CDR3 is TGTGCCAGCAGTAATAGCGGGAGGATTTCCTACAATGAGCAGTTCTTC. The encoded protein is CASSNSGRISYNEQFF. V gene TRBV12-3 or TRBV12-4 combines with J gene TRBJ2-1, with TRBD2 identical over 10 bases. V shed 5 bases and J 1 base; nucleotides not matched to a gene: 5. CDR3 length: 16 amino acids.

J is TRBJ1-6 and V is TRBV5-1, with TRBD1 matching over 7 bases. Germline V lookup: CDR1 SGHRS, CDR2 YFSETQ. The V and J ends lost 0 bases and 8 bases, in that order; junction bases with no gene match: 5. CDR3 length equals 15 residues. This CDR3 is CASSLGQGVDSPLHF. For the CDR3, the DNA is TGCGCCAGCAGCTTGGGACAGGGCGTAGATTCACCCCTCCACTTT.

Notes on this clonotype: A much larger clone lies a single base off, so this may be a read error. In DNA form, the CDR3 reads TGTGCCAGCAGCTTCCGGAACCGACAGGGACGGAATGAAAAACTGGTTTTT. This sequence encodes CASSFRNRQGRNEKLVF. The V call is TRBV5-5, the J call TRBJ1-4; TRBD1 matches at 7 bases. Looked up from germline, CDR1 is SGHKS and CDR2 is YYEKEE (reference sequence). The CDR3 runs to 17 residues.

This clonotype has a count of ten or more. V gene TRBV12-3 or TRBV12-4 combines with J gene TRBJ2-3, with 8 positions matching TRBD2. V lost 6 bases and J lost 5; bases outside the gene matches: 7. There are 14 residues in the CDR3. CDR3 nucleotides: TGTGCCAGCAGCCCCGCGGGGGGTCGAGATACGCAGTATTTT. It encodes CASSPAGGRDTQYF.

This clonotype was found many times. This rearrangement joins TRBV6-1 to TRBJ2-5; D might be TRBD2 (5 bases). Germline V CDR1 and CDR2: MNHNS, SASEGT. V was trimmed by 6 bases and J by 7 bases, leaving 18 bases between them. This CDR3 is built from 14 residues. The CDR3 bases are TGTGCCAGCAGCTTCCCGGGGAAGAGTTGGACCCAGTACTTC. Translation: CASSFPGKSWTQYF.

This rearrangement joins TRBV11-3 to TRBJ2-5; possibly TRBD2 for D (6 bases). This CDR3 spans 15 amino acids. Germline V gene sequence: CDR1 SGHNT, CDR2 YENEEA. V lost 1 base and J 3 bases, leaving 12 bases between the germline ends. The CDR3 here is CASSLGVEGKETQYF. DNA of the CDR3: TGTGCCAGCAGCTTAGGGGTGGAGGGTAAAGAGACCCAGTACTTC. Complete variable domain (other parts from reference TRBV11-3 and TRBJ2-5): EAGVVQSPRYKIIEKKQPVAFWCNPISGHNTLYWYLQNLGQGPELLIRYENEEAVDDSQLPKDRFSAERLKGVDSTLKIQPAELGDSAVYLCASSLGVEGKETQYFGPGTRLLVL.

This chain joins TRBV6-1 and TRBJ1-1; the D gene is possibly TRBD1 (5 bases). Trimming removed 6 bases from V and 0 bases from J, with 17 bases in between. The CDR3 length is 16 residues. CDR1 is MNHNS and CDR2 is SASEGT in the germline V gene. The CDR3 nucleotides are TGTGCCAGCAGACTTCAGCCGGGGGATGTGAACACTGAAGCTTTCTTT. Its translation: CASRLQPGDVNTEAFF.

The chain carries TRBV19 and TRBJ1-1; 8 bases map to TRBD1. Germline lookup yields CDR1 LNHDA and CDR2 SQIVND (reference sequence). The CDR3 totals 13 residues. Trimming cost V 1 base and J 7 bases; bases outside gene matches: 2. CDR3 nucleotide sequence: TGTGCCAGTAGTATAGTACAGGGGGTTGAAGCTTTCTTT. Amino acids: CASSIVQGVEAFF. Together with reference TRBV19 and TRBJ1-1, the CDR3 gives the full variable domain: DGGITQSPKYLFRKEGQNVTLSCEQNLNHDAMYWYRQDPGQGLRLIYYSQIVNDFQKGDIAEGYSVSREKKESFPLTVTSAQKNPTAFYLCASSIVQGVEAFFGQGTRLTVV.

This clonotype was counted a few times. The CDR3: CASSRKIDTEAFF. CDR3 DNA: TGTGCCAGCAGTAGGAAGATCGACACTGAAGCTTTCTTT. The J gene is TRBJ1-1, the V gene TRBV9, with no clear D. In germline, CDR1 is SGDLS, CDR2 YYNGEE. V shed 5 bases and J shed 3 bases, with 11 bases lying between them. The CDR3 has 13 amino acids.

This clonotype occurred many times. CDR3 in DNA: TGTGCCAGCAGCTTTACCGGGACTAGCGTCCCCTACGAGCAGTACTTC. Its protein product is CASSFTGTSVPYEQYF. V and J are TRBV11-1 and TRBJ2-7; TRBD2 aligns across 10 bases. The germline gives CDR1 SGHAT, CDR2 FQDESV (reference sequence). The CDR3 runs 16 residues. The J segment lost 2 bases and the V segment lost 3 bases, leaving 7 bases of the junction unmatched.